This paragraph covers one T cell receptor beta chain sequence. Its cognate antigen has yet to be identified. Base qualities are not at hand, and no much larger clone is one base apart. TCR beta repertoires were profiled from peripheral blood of roughly twelve young patients with multiple sclerosis to demonstrate the VDJtools post-analysis software. The multiple sclerosis patients were children and adolescents between roughly 6 and 16 years of age. The method was PCR. Sequencing relied on an Illumina HiSeq 2500. To reduce PCR and sequencing biases, unique molecular identifiers were built into the TCR beta cDNA libraries. Roughly 500,000 cDNA molecules were obtained for every 1 to 10 million input T cells, so each molecule roughly corresponded to one T cell. The patient libraries were prepared and sequenced using the same protocol as the earlier healthy control dataset. Within a given batch, samples were prepared together, multiplexed and sequenced on the same HiSeq lane. In the original analysis: MIGEC handled the raw barcoded reads, throwing out single-read molecular identifier groups before consensus assembly and CDR3 extraction. Clonotype tables were post-analysed with VDJtools, normalizing diversity by down-sampling all datasets to the smallest sample size. In repertoire overlap clustering, CDR3 amino acid sequences, but not nucleotide sequences, were matched to correct batch-related cross-sample contamination. TCRdb handled the public reads itself, with Q25 trimming in fastp and clone calling in MiXCR, and kept productive beta chains. Rows with a matching CDR3 protein are joined into one entry that keeps the most common DNA and genes. These V and J calls rely on TCRdb rather than the paper's analysis. This sample is represented by approximately 770,000 distinct CDR3 sequences; about 45% of them were singletons. Just under 5% of the sample is taken by the ten largest.

The data originate from a study of post-analysis software for immune sequencing data (dated by TCRdb to the mid-2010s). With respect to the entire study: The recorded disease courses included relapsing-remitting, secondary progressive and progressive-relapsing multiple sclerosis, and some patients had no subtype annotation. The patient repertoires were set against 10 to 11 previously published healthy control repertoires from donors whose ages ranged from 6 to 25 years. A subset of samples was prepared in parallel using single-end sample barcoding, then pooled and co-amplified after Illumina adapter ligation. Broad study findings and their caveats: The control group was slightly older than the multiple sclerosis patient group. Compared with controls, multiple sclerosis patients had significantly lower normalized Chao1 diversity, a finding suggesting substantial peripheral T-cell clonal expansion. When samples were clustered directly using the F measure, samples prepared in the same batch co-clustered strongly, which prompted a batch-effect correction. About five TRBV segments, including TRBV5-6, TRBV5-1 and TRBV20-1, were significantly more frequent in patients than controls.

V is pared back by 1 base and J by 8 bases, with 8 bases lying between the germline termini. The germline V gene (reference sequence) supplies CDR1 LGHDT and CDR2 YNNKEL. The CDR3 measures 12 amino acids from cysteine to phenylalanine. CDR3 DNA is the only sequence kept; it has 36 bases, read in frame from the first base. The receptor was derived from a girl aged 5 to 17 with multiple sclerosis. The specimen was blood. The V and J genes are TRBV3-1 and TRBJ1-2; too little of a D gene remains to name it. The nucleotide sequence is TGTGCCAGCAGCCAAGGCCCCCAAGGCTACACCTTC. Translated, this gives CASSQGPQGYTF.